This TCR beta chain was captured by sequencing in a study of blood T cells in healthy people across ages. Primers used in a second PCR of about 7 to 12 cycles were a sample-barcoded 5' primer and a J-beta primer mix. TCRdb fed the 5' RACE reads into MiXCR, producing one record per CDR3 protein. The sample includes roughly 500,000 distinct CDR3 sequences, 20% to 30% of them seen just once. V gave up 4 bases and J gave up 7 bases; unmatched junction bases: 6. CDR1 and CDR2 from the germline V gene are SNHLY and FYNNEI. The CDR3 has 15 residues. Whole-study results and caveats: Diversity estimates drawn from one million T cells were deemed underestimates. While age rose, TCR beta diversity per million T cells dropped in a roughly linear way. Possibly confounding the expanded clonotype changes was the fact that donor CMV status was unknown.

Points on this clonotype: Its antigen is as yet unknown.

The total RNA that was extracted per sample amounted to at least 6 micrograms. These sequences were also reported in another study, on T cells of mothers and their children.

The source of this sequence is a boy aged 5-17 years in good health. The V and J genes are TRBV2 and TRBJ2-2; TRBD1 aligns across 10 bases. The material sequenced was blood. CDR3 protein: CASSGQGQGNGELFF. Written as DNA, the CDR3 is TGTGCCAGCAGTGGTCAGGGACAGGGGAACGGGGAGCTGTTTTTT.